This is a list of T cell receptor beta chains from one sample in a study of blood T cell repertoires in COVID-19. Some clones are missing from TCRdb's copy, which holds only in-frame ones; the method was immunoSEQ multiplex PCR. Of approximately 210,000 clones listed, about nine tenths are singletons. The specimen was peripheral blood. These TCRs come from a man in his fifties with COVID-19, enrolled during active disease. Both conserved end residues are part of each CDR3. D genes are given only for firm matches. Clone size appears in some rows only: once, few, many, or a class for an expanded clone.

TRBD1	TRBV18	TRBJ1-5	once	TGTGCCAGCTCAGTCCAGGGGGACAATCAGCCCCAGCATTTT	CASSVQGDNQPQHF
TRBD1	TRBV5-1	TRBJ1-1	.	TGCGCCAGCAGCTGGGACAGGGGAGGTACTGAAGCTTTCTTT	CASSWDRGGTEAFF
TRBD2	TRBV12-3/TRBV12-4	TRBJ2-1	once	TGTGCCAGCAGCCCTGGGGAGGGAGAGCAGTTCTTC	CASSPGEGEQFF
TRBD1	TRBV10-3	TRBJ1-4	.	TGTGCCATCAGTGACAACGGACAGGGAGGAGAAAAACTGTTTTTT	CAISDNGQGGEKLFF
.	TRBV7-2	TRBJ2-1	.	TGTGCCAGCCTTGCTAGAGGTGGGGGCCGGGGACTAAATTACAATGAGCAGTTCTTC	CASLARGGGRGLNYNEQFF
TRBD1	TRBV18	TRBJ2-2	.	TGTGCCAGCTCACGCACCGGGACAGGCACCGGGGAGCTGTTTTTT	CASSRTGTGTGELFF
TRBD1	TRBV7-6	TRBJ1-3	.	TGTGCCAGCAGCGAACCCGAGGACAGGGGATATCCTGGAAACACCATATATTTT	CASSEPEDRGYPGNTIYF
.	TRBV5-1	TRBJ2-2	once	TGCGCCAGCAGCGCCGAGGGAGGCGGGGAGCTGTTTTTT	CASSAEGGGELFF
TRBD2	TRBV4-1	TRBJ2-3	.	TGCGCCAGCAGCCCTGCCGGGACTAGCGGGAGGGCAGATACGCAGTATTTT	CASSPAGTSGRADTQYF
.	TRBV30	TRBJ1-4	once	TGTGCCTGGAGTGTACGCAGGGGCGAAGAAAAACTGTTTTTT	CAWSVRRGEEKLFF
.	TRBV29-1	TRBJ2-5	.	TGCAGCGCTCCCGGAGGAGAGACCCAGTACTTC	CSAPGGETQYF
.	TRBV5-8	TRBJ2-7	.	TGTGCCAGCAGCTTGGTTCACAGGGACGAGCAGTACTTC	CASSLVHRDEQYF
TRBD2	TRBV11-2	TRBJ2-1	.	TGTGCCAGCAGCCCACTTAGCGGGAGTATCGGTGAGCAGTTCTTC	CASSPLSGSIGEQFF
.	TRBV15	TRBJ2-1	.	TGTGCCACCAGCAGAGATCCTCGCGGGACAGTCTTATACAATGAGCAGTTCTTC	CATSRDPRGTVLYNEQFF
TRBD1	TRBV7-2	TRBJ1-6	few	TGTGCCAGCAGCTTCAGAGGGGGCAAAAATTCACCCCTCCACTTT	CASSFRGGKNSPLHF
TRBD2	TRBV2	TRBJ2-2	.	TGTGCCAGCAGTTTAGCGGGGGGAAACAGCGGGGAGCTGTTTTTT	CASSLAGGNSGELFF
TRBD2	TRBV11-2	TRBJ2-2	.	TGTGCCAGCAGTCAGACTAGCGGACTAACCGGGGAGCTGTTTTTT	CASSQTSGLTGELFF
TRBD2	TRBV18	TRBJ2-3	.	TGTGCCAGCTCACCACGGGAAGCTAGCGGGAGTGGGACAGATACGCAGTATTTT	CASSPREASGSGTDTQYF
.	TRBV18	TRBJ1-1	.	TGTGCCAGCTCCCCCGACAGGCTGAACACTGAAGCTTTCTTT	CASSPDRLNTEAFF
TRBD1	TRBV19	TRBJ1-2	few	TGTGCCAGTAGTATCAGAGGGACAGACAGCTATGGCTACACCTTC	CASSIRGTDSYGYTF
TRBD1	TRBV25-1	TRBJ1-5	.	TGTGCCAGCAGAGGACAGGGGAGGAATCAGCCCCAGCATTTT	CASRGQGRNQPQHF
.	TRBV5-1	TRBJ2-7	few	TGCGCCAGCAGCTTGCACTCCGAGCAGTACTTC	CASSLHSEQYF
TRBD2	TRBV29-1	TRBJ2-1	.	TGCAGCGTTACCGGACTAGCGGGGGGGCCCTTCTCCTACAATGAGCAGTTCTTC	CSVTGLAGGPFSYNEQFF
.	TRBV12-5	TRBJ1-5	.	TGTGCTAGTGGTGCAGGCAATCAGCCCCAGCATTTT	CASGAGNQPQHF
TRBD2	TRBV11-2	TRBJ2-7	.	TGTGCCAGCAGGGACGGCGGGAGGGACTACGAGCAGTACTTC	CASRDGGRDYEQYF